The clone carrying this T cell receptor beta chain was recorded only once. PCR involved 60 Vbeta and 13 Jbeta primers. The assay was immunoSEQ multiplex PCR, and TCRdb's table has in-frame clones only and misses some. The data contain 150,000 to 200,000 clones, more than 80% of them seen just once; the ten biggest clones take up under 15%. These data belong to a study of cytomegalovirus exposure and HLA in healthy donors. The CDR3 covers 13 residues. The V gene's germline CDR1 is SNHLY and CDR2 FYNNEI. V lost 5 bases and J lost 0, with 7 bases in between. The receptor comes from a woman aged 50 to 60 in good health and CMV-seronegative. V gene TRBV2 combines with J gene TRBJ1-2; TRBD1 might be the D (5 bases). The specimen sequenced was PBMCs. CDR3: CASSPTANYGYTF. The DNA for the CDR3 is TGTGCCAGCAGTCCGACAGCTAACTATGGCTACACCTTC. Together with reference TRBV2 and TRBJ1-2, the CDR3 gives the full variable domain: EPEVTQTPSHQVTQMGQEVILRCVPISNHLYFYWYRQILGQKVEFLVSFYNNEISEKSEIFDDQFSVERPDGSNFTLKIRSTKLEDSAMYFCASSPTANYGYTFGSGTRLTVV.